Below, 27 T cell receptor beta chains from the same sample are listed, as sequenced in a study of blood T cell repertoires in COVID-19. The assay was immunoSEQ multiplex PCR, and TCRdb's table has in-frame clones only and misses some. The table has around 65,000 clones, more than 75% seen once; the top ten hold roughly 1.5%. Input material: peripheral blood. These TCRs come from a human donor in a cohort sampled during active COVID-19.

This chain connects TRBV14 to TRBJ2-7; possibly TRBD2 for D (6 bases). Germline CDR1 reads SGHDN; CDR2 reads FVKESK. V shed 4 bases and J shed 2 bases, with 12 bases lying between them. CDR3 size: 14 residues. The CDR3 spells CASSRGGGTYEQYF. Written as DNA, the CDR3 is TGTGCCAGCAGCCGCGGCGGCGGGACCTACGAGCAGTACTTC.

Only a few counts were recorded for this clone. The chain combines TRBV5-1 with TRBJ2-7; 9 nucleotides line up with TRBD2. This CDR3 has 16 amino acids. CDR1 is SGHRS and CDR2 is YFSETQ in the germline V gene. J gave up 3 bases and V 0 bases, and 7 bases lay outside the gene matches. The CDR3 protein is CASSLGTSVILYEQYF. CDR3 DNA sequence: TGCGCCAGCAGCTTGGGGACTAGCGTAATCCTCTACGAGCAGTACTTC.

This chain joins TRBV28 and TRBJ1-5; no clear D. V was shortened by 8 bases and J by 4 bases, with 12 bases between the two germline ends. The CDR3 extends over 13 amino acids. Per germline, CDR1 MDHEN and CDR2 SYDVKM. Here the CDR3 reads CASEFNENQPQHF. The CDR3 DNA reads TGTGCCAGCGAGTTTAACGAGAATCAGCCCCAGCATTTT.

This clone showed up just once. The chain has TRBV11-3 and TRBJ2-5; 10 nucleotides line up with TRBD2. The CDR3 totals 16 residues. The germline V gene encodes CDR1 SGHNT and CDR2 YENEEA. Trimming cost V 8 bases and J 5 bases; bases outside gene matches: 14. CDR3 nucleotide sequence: TGTGCCAGCGCCGAGGGAGCGGGAGGGTTAGGGGAGACCCAGTACTTC. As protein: CASAEGAGGLGETQYF.

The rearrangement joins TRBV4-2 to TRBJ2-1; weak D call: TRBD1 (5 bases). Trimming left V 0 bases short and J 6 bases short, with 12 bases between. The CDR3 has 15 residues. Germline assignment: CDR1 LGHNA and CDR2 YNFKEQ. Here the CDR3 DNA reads TGTGCCAGCAGCCAAGATCTGGCAGGGTCCAATGAGCAGTTCTTC. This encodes CASSQDLAGSNEQFF.

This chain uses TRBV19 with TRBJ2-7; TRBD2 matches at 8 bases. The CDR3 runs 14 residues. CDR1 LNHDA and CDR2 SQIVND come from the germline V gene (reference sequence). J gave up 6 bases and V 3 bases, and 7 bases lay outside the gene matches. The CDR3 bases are TGTGCCAGTAGTATTAGCGGGACAAGAGTCGAGCAGTACTTC. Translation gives CASSISGTRVEQYF.

The CDR3 sequence is CASSTSGSSYNEQFF. The CDR3 nucleotides are TGTGCCAGCAGCACTAGCGGGAGCTCCTACAATGAGCAGTTCTTC. This sequence joins TRBV3-1 (or the pseudogene TRBV3-2) and TRBJ2-1; 11 positions match TRBD2. This CDR3 comprises 15 residues. Germline values: CDR1 LGHDT, CDR2 YNNKEL (reference sequence). The trim removed 5 bases at V and 0 bases at J, leaving 0 bases unmatched.

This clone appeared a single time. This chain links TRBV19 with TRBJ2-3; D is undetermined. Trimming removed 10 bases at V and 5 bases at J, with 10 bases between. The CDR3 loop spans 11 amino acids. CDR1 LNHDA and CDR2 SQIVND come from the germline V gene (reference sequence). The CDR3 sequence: CATIAEDTQYF. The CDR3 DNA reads TGTGCCACCATCGCGGAAGATACGCAGTATTTT.

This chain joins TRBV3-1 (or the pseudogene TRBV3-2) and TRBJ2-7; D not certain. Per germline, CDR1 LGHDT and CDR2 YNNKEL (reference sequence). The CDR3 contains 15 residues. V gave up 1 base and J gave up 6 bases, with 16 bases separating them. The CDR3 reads CASSQVCTLGPEQYF. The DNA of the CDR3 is TGTGCCAGCAGCCAAGTCTGTACACTTGGGCCCGAGCAGTACTTC.

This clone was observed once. Here the CDR3 reads CASTPGQGAYNEQFF. The CDR3 DNA reads as TGTGCCAGTACCCCTGGGCAGGGGGCCTACAATGAGCAGTTCTTC. V and J are TRBV19 and TRBJ2-1; TRBD1 aligns across 7 bases. The J segment lost 2 bases and the V segment lost 7 bases, leaving 8 bases of the junction unmatched. The CDR3 is 15 residues long. Germline CDR1 reads LNHDA; CDR2 reads SQIVND (reference sequence).

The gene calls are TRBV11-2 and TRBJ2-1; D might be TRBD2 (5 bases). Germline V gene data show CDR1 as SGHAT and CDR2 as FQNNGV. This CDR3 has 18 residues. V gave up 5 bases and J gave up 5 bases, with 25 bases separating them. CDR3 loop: CASSTLLGRGATHNEQFF. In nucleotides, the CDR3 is TGTGCCAGCAGCACCCTTTTGGGGAGAGGTGCTACCCACAATGAGCAGTTCTTC.

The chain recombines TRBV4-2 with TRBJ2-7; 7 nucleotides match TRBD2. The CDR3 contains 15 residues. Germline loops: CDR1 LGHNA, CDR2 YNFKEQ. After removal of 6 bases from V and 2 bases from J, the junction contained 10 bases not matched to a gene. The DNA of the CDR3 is TGTGCCAGCAGTCCGTCCCCTAGCGGCCCCTACGAGCAGTACTTC. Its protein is CASSPSPSGPYEQYF.

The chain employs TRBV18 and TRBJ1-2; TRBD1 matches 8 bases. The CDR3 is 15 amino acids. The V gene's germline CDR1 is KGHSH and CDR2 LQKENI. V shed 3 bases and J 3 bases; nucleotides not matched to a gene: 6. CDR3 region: CASSPTTGEDYGYTF. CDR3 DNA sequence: TGTGCCAGCTCACCCACGACAGGGGAGGACTATGGCTACACCTTC.

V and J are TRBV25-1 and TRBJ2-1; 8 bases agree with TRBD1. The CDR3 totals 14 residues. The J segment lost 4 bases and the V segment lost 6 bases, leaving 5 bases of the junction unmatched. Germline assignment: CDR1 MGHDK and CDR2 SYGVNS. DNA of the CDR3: TGTGCCAGCAGACAGACAGGGGTTTACAATGAGCAGTTCTTC. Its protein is CASRQTGVYNEQFF.

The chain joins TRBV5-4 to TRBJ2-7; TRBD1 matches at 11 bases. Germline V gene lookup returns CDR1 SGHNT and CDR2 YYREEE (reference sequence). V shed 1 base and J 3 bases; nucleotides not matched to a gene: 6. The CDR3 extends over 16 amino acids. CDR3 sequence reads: CASSLPLGTGGYEQYF. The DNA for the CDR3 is TGTGCCAGCAGCTTGCCCCTCGGGACAGGGGGCTACGAGCAGTACTTC.

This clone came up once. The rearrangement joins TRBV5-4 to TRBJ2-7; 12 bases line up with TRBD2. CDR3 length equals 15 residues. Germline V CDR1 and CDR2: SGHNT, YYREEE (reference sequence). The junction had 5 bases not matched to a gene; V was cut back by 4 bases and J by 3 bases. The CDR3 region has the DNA TGTGCCAGCAGCCCGCCGACTAGCGGGAGCTACGAGCAGTACTTC. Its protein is CASSPPTSGSYEQYF.

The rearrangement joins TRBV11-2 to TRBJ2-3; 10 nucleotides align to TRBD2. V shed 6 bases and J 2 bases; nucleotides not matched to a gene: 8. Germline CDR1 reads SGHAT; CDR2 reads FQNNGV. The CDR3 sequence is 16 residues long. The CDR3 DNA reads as TGTGCCAGCAGACCTCCGGGACTAGCGACCACAGATACGCAGTATTTT. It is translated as CASRPPGLATTDTQYF.

The CDR3 region has the DNA TGCGCCAGCAGTAAACCGGGACTTTTGAACACTGAAGCTTTCTTT. It translates to CASSKPGLLNTEAFF. This sequence joins TRBV4-3 and TRBJ1-1; possible D gene TRBD1, 5 bases. Trimming shortened V by 6 bases and J by 0 bases, and 14 bases separated the two germline ends. The CDR3 totals 15 residues. Germline CDR1 and CDR2: LGHNA and YSLEER.

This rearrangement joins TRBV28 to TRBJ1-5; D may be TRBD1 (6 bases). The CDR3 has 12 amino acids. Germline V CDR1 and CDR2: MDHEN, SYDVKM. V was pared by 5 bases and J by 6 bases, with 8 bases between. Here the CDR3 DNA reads TGTGCCAGCAGTACAGGGAGTCAGCCCCAGCATTTT. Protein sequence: CASSTGSQPQHF.

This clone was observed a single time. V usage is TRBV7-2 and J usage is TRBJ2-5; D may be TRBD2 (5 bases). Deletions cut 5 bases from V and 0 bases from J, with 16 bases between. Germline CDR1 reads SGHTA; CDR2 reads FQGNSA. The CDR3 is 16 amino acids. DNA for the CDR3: TGTGCCAGCAGCCCCCCGACATGGCGGGACCAAGAGACCCAGTACTTC. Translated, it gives CASSPPTWRDQETQYF.

The CDR3 here is CASRPGLVGYEQYF. In DNA, the CDR3 is TGTGCCAGCAGACCGGGACTAGTCGGATACGAGCAGTACTTC. The rearrangement uses TRBV6-5 and TRBJ2-7; 8 nucleotides align to TRBD2. The CDR3 covers 14 residues. The germline CDR1 and CDR2 sequences are MNHEY and SVGAGI. V lost 6 bases and J lost 4; bases outside the gene matches: 8.

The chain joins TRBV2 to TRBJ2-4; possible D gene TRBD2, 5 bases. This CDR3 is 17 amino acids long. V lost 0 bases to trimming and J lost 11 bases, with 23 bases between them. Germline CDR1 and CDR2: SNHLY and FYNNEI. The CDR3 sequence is CASSEAALRSAGLVQYF. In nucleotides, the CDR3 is TGTGCCAGCAGTGAAGCCGCGTTGCGCTCCGCGGGTTTGGTTCAGTACTTC.

The CDR3 sequence: CASSPGDRVFF. DNA of the CDR3: TGCGCCAGCAGCCCCGGGGACAGGGTGTTTTTT. This chain connects TRBV4-1 to TRBJ1-4, with 9 bases matching TRBD1. J lost 15 bases, V lost 4 bases, and 3 bases had no gene match. The length of the CDR3 is 11 residues. Germline V gene sequence: CDR1 MGHRA, CDR2 YSYEKL.

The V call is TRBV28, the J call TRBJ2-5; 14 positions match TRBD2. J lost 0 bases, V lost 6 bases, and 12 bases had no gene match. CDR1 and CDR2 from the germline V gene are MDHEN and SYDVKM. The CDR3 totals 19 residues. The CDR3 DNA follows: TGTGCCAGCAGACCTACTTGGACTAGCGGGAGGTCGTACCAAGAGACCCAGTACTTC. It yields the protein CASRPTWTSGRSYQETQYF. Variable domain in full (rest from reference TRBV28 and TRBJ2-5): DVKVTQSSRYLVKRTGEKVFLECVQDMDHENMFWYRQDPGLGLRLIYFSYDVKMKEKGDIPEGYSVSREKKERFSLILESASTNQTSMYLCASRPTWTSGRSYQETQYFGPGTRLLVL.

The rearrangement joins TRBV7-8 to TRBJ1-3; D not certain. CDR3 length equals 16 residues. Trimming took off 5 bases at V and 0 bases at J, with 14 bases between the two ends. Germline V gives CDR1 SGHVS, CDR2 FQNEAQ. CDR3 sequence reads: CASSPHAGLSGNTIYF. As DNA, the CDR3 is TGTGCCAGCAGCCCTCATGCGGGTCTCTCTGGAAACACCATATATTTT.

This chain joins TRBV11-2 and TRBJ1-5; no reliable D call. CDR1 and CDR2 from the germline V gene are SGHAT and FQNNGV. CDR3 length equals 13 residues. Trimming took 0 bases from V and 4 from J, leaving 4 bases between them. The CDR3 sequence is CASSLDFNQPQHF. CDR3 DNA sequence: TGTGCCAGCAGCTTAGACTTTAATCAGCCCCAGCATTTT.

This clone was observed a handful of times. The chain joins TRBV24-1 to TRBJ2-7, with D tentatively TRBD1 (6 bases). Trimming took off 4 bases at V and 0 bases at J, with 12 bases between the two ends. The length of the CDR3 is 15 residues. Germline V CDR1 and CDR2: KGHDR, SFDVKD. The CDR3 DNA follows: TGTGCCACCAGTGAGTCCCAGGGGACCTCCTACGAGCAGTACTTC. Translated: CATSESQGTSYEQYF.